Listed below are T cell receptor beta chains from one sample, sequenced in a study of T cell changes during pregnancy in multiple sclerosis. Assay: immunoSEQ multiplex PCR; the TCRdb copy retains only in-frame clones and omits some. The sample lists 90,000 to 100,000 clones, around 90% seen once, with more than 2% in the top ten. Sequencing used peripheral blood, obtained after pregnancy. These receptors were obtained from a female donor in good health, enrolled as a control in a pregnancy study. The CDR3 runs from the conserved cysteine through the conserved F or W. Fields, in order: clone size, D gene, V gene, J gene, CDR3 protein, CDR3 DNA. A D gene is named only where the DNA matches it firmly. Clone size is stated in some rows and not others, as once, few, many or a class when expanded.

once	NA	TRBV19	TRBJ1-1	CASSMEGNTEAFF	TGTGCCAGTAGTATGGAGGGGAACACTGAAGCTTTCTTT
NA	TRBD1	TRBV7-9	TRBJ1-2	CASSTRQGFGYTF	TGTGCCAGCAGCACTCGACAGGGTTTTGGCTACACCTTC
NA	TRBD2	TRBV27	TRBJ2-2	CASSFGTMTGELFF	TGTGCCAGCAGTTTTGGGACTATGACCGGGGAGCTGTTTTTT
NA	NA	TRBV28	TRBJ2-7	CASNSDSGRYEQYF	TGTGCCAGCAACTCCGATTCAGGCCGTTACGAGCAGTACTTC
NA	TRBD1	TRBV11-2	TRBJ2-5	CASMKNRGLQETQYF	TGTGCCAGCATGAAAAACAGGGGGCTACAAGAGACCCAGTACTTC
NA	NA	TRBV18	TRBJ2-5	CASSPGLDGETQYF	TGTGCCAGCTCTCCGGGTCTTGACGGGGAGACCCAGTACTTC
NA	NA	TRBV7-9	TRBJ2-2	CASSLGGAGELFF	TGTGCCAGCAGCCTAGGGGGGGCCGGGGAGCTGTTTTTT
NA	NA	TRBV10-1	TRBJ1-1	CASSESNSLGRGAQTEAFF	TGCGCCAGCAGTGAGTCGAATTCTCTCGGGCGGGGGGCGCAGACTGAAGCTTTCTTT
NA	TRBD1	TRBV6-5	TRBJ1-5	CASSPGTGGIQPQHF	TGTGCCAGCAGCCCCGGGACAGGGGGCATACAGCCCCAGCATTTT
NA	NA	TRBV14	TRBJ1-2	CASSQEWGEDGYTF	TGTGCCAGCAGCCAAGAATGGGGGGAGGATGGCTACACCTTC
NA	NA	TRBV27	TRBJ2-7	CASQRISPQGTAYEQYF	TGTGCCAGCCAGAGAATAAGCCCCCAGGGAACGGCCTACGAGCAGTACTTC
NA	NA	TRBV6-1	TRBJ2-2	CASSPGPGELFF	TGTGCCAGCAGCCCTGGGCCCGGGGAGCTGTTTTTT
once	NA	TRBV7-9	TRBJ2-7	CASSKTASYEQYF	TGTGCCAGCAGCAAGACAGCTTCCTACGAGCAGTACTTC
NA	NA	TRBV27	TRBJ2-1	CASRLANYEQFF	TGTGCCTCGCGGCTAGCAAACTATGAGCAGTTCTTC